The 3 T cell receptor beta chains listed next were all sequenced from one sample in a study of blood T cell repertoires in COVID-19. Sequencing used immunoSEQ multiplex PCR; TCRdb keeps in-frame clones, though not all of them. The sample records 280,000 or so clones, 70% to 90% being singletons. The sequenced sample was peripheral blood. The receptor set was obtained from a woman in her 30s who had recovered from COVID-19.

This clone has only one observation. The same CDR3 is also encoded by other DNA sequences in this sample. The chain carries TRBV15 and TRBJ1-4, with D perhaps TRBD1 (6 bases). Deletions cut 5 bases from V and 7 bases from J, with 14 bases between. The CDR3 covers 14 residues. From germline, CDR1 is LNHNV and CDR2 YYDKDF (reference sequence). Written as DNA, the CDR3 is TGTGCCACCAGCCGCGGGGGAGGGGGTGAAAAACTGTTTTTT. Residues: CATSRGGGGEKLFF.

This clone appeared a single time. The chain couples TRBV5-1 to TRBJ1-1; D gene uncertain. From germline, CDR1 is SGHRS and CDR2 YFSETQ. CDR3 length equals 15 residues. V gave up 1 base and J gave up 2 bases, with 12 bases separating them. The chain's CDR3 is CASSLSVGQNTEAFF. Written as DNA, the CDR3 is TGCGCCAGCAGCTTGTCCGTCGGTCAAAACACTGAAGCTTTCTTT.

The chain couples TRBV30 to TRBJ1-6; D remains ambiguous. Trimming shortened V by 2 bases and J by 6 bases, and 2 bases separated the two germline ends. CDR3 length: 11 amino acids. Per germline, CDR1 GTSNPN and CDR2 SVGIG (reference sequence). In DNA, the CDR3 is TGTGCCTGGAGTCGTAATTCACCCCTCCACTTT. It is translated as CAWSRNSPLHF.